The entry below describes one T cell receptor (beta chain). Clinical history reported by participants formed the basis on which cohorts were assigned. This record belongs to a study of blood T cell repertoires in COVID-19. Study overall: Collection of acute and convalescent COVID-19 samples took place in the United States, Italy and Spain. PBMCs, B-cell-depleted T cells, or T cells provided the cDNA or gDNA that made up the material.

Libraries were prepared by immunoSEQ multiplex PCR; TCRdb keeps only in-frame clonotypes and omits some of them. The table includes more than 200,000 clones, 88% detected once. Sequencing used PBMCs or T cells enriched from blood (not recorded which). The source of this sequence is a woman under 40 who had been exposed to COVID-19.

The CDR3 region is CASSLLVSGKNSPLHF. In DNA, the CDR3 is TGTGCCAGCAGTTTACTTGTATCGGGGAAAAATTCACCCCTCCACTTT. The V gene is TRBV27, the J gene TRBJ1-6; D not certain. The germline CDR1 and CDR2 sequences are MNHEY and SMNVEV (reference sequence). V lost 2 bases and J lost 7, with 15 bases in between. The CDR3 sequence is 16 residues long.